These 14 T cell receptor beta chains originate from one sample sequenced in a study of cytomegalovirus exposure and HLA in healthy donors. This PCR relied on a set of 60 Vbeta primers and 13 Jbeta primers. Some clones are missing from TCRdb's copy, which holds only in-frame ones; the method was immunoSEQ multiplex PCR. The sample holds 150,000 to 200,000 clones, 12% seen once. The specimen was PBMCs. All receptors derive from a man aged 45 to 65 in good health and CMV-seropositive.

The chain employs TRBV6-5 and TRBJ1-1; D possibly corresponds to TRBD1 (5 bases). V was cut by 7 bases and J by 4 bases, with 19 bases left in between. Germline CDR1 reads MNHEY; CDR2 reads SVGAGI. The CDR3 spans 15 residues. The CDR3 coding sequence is TGTGCCAGCACTTCGGCCTGGGGCGCCGGCACTGAAGCTTTCTTT. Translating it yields CASTSAWGAGTEAFF.

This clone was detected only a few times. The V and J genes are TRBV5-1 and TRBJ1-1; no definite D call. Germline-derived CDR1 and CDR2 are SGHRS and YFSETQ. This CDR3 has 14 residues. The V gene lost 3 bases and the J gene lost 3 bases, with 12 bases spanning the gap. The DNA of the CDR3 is TGCGCCAGCAGCTCGGTCAACTCTTACACTGAAGCTTTCTTT. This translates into CASSSVNSYTEAFF.

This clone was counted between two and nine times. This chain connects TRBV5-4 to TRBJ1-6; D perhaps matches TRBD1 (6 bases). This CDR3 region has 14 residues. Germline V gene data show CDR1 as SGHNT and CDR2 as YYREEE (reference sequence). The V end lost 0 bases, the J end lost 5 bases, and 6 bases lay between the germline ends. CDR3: CASSLGQDNSPLHF. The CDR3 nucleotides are TGTGCCAGCAGCTTGGGACAGGATAATTCACCCCTCCACTTT.

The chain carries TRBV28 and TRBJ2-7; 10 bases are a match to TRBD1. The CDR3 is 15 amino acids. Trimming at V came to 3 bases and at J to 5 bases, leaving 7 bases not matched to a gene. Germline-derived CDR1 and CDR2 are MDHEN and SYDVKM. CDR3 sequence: CASSFGGQGSNEQYV. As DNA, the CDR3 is TGTGCCAGCAGTTTTGGGGGACAGGGGTCTAACGAGCAGTACGTC.

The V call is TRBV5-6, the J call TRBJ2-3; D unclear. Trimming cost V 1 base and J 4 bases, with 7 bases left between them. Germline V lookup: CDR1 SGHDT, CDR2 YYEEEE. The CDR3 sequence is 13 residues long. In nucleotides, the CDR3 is TGTGCCAGCAGCTTGACATTCCCAGATACGCAGTATTTT. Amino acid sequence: CASSLTFPDTQYF. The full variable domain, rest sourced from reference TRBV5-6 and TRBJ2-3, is DAGVTQSPTHLIKTRGQQVTLRCSPKSGHDTVSWYQQALGQGPQFIFQYYEEEERQRGNFPDRFSGHQFPNYSSELNVNALLLGDSALYLCASSLTFPDTQYFGPGTRLTVL.

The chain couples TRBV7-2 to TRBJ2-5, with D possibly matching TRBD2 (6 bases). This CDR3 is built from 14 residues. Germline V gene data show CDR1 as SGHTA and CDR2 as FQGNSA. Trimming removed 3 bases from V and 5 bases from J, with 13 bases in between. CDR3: CASSFKGGGETQYF. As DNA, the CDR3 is TGTGCCAGCAGCTTTAAGGGAGGCGGCGAGACCCAGTACTTC.

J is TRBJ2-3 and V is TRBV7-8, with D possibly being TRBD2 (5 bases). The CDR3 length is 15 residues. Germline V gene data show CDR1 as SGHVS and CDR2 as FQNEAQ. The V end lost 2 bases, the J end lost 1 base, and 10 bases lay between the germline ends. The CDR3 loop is CASSLRRTRTDTQYF. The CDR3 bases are TGTGCCAGCAGCTTACGGAGGACCCGCACAGATACGCAGTATTTT.

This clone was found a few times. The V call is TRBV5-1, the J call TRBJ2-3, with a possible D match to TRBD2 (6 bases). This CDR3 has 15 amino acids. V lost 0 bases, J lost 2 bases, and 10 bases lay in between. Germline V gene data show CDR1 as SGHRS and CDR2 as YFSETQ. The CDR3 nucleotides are TGCGCCAGCAGCTTGGTCCCGGGGGTCACAGATACGCAGTATTTT. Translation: CASSLVPGVTDTQYF.

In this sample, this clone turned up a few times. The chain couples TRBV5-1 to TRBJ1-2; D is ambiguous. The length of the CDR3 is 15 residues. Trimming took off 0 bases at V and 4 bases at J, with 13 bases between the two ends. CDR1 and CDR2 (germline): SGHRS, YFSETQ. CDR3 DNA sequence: TGCGCCAGCAGCTTGGCCGGAGGCACTTTCTATGGCTACACCTTC. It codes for CASSLAGGTFYGYTF.

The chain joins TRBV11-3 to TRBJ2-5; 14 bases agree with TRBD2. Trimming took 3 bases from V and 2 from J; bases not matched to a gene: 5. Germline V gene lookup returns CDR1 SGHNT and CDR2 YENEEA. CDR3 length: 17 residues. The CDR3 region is CASSFATSGGAQETQYF. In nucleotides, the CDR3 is TGTGCCAGCAGCTTCGCGACTAGCGGGGGGGCTCAAGAGACCCAGTACTTC. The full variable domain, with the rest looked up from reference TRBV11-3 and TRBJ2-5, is EAGVVQSPRYKIIEKKQPVAFWCNPISGHNTLYWYLQNLGQGPELLIRYENEEAVDDSQLPKDRFSAERLKGVDSTLKIQPAELGDSAVYLCASSFATSGGAQETQYFGPGTRLLVL.

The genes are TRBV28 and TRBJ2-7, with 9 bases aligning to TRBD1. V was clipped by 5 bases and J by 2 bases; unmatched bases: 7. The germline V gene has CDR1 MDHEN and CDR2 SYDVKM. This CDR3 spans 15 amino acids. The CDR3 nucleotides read TGTGCCAGCAGTCGCCGGGACAGGGCAACCTACGAGCAGTACGTC. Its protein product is CASSRRDRATYEQYV.

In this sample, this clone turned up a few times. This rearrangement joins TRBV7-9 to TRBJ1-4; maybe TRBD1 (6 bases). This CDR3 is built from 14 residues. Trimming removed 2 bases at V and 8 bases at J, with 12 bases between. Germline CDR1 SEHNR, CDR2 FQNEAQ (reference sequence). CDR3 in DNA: TGTGCCAGCAGCTTAACGGCAGGGGCAGAAAAACTGTTTTTT. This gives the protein CASSLTAGAEKLFF. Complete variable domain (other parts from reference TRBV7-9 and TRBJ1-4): DTGVSQNPRHKITKRGQNVTFRCDPISEHNRLYWYRQTLGQGPEFLTYFQNEAQLEKSRLLSDRFSAERPKGSFSTLEIQRTEQGDSAMYLCASSLTAGAEKLFFGSGTQLSVL.

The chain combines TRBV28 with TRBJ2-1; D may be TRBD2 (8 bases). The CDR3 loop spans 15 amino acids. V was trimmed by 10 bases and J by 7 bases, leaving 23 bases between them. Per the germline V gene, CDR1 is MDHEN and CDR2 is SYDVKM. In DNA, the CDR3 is TGTGCCACCCAGCGTGCGGGGGGCAGGGGGAATGAGCAGTTCTTC. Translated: CATQRAGGRGNEQFF.

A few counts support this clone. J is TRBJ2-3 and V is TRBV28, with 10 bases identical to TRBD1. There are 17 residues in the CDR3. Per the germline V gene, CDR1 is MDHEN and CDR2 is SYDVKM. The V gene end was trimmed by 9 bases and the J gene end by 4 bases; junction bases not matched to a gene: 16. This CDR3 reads CASPPAQGQGSPDTQYF. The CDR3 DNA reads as TGTGCCAGTCCCCCGGCCCAGGGACAGGGGTCACCAGATACGCAGTATTTT.